This is a list of T cell receptor beta chains from one sample in a study of T cells after yellow fever vaccination. One entry per CDR3 protein, called by TCRdb with MiXCR from the 5' RACE reads. The repertoire has approximately 450,000 distinct CDR3 sequences, roughly a sixth of them found once; the top ten carry roughly a sixth. The specimen comprised PBMCs, sampled before the yellow fever booster vaccination. All receptors come from a man aged 18 to 30 who received the YFV17D yellow fever vaccine. The CDR3 runs from the conserved cysteine through the conserved F or W. A D gene is named only where the DNA matches it firmly. Expanded clones are given a class, and other clones once, few, many or no size at all.

abundance	v_gene	j_gene	d_gene	CDR3aa	CDR3nt
many	TRBV10-3	TRBJ2-7	.	CAISETEADEQYF	TGTGCCATCAGTGAGACGGAGGCTGACGAGCAGTACTTC
few	TRBV4-3	TRBJ1-2	.	CASSQDPGDYGYTF	TGCGCCAGCAGCCAAGATCCGGGGGACTATGGCTACACCTTC
many	TRBV3-1	TRBJ2-2	.	CASRRSSANTGELFF	TGTGCCAGCAGACGATCTAGCGCGAACACCGGGGAGCTGTTTTTT
few	TRBV5-1	TRBJ1-1	.	CASSFTGTSNTEAFF	TGCGCCAGCAGCTTCACCGGGACTTCGAACACTGAAGCTTTCTTT
few	TRBV12-3/TRBV12-4	TRBJ1-2	.	CASSPRPYGYTF	TGTGCCAGCAGTCCTCGCCCCTATGGCTACACCTTC
many	TRBV29-1	TRBJ1-2	.	CSVDGGGGPNYGYTF	TGCAGCGTTGACGGGGGCGGGGGCCCTAACTATGGCTACACCTTC
few	TRBV5-4	TRBJ2-2	TRBD1	CASRSPGQGSNTGELFF	TGTGCCAGTAGATCCCCGGGACAGGGCTCGAACACCGGGGAGCTGTTTTTT
.	TRBV6-9	TRBJ2-3	.	CPNWQSTDTQYF	TGTCCGAACTGGCAGAGCACAGATACGCAGTATTTT
few	TRBV7-3	TRBJ1-6	.	CASSIGGRRDSPLHF	TGTGCCAGCAGCATTGGGGGGCGTCGGGATTCACCCCTCCACTTT
.	TRBV7-2	TRBJ1-4	TRBD1	CASSLTSPGTGGDEKLFF	TGTGCCAGCAGCTTAACCTCCCCCGGGACAGGGGGCGATGAAAAACTGTTTTTT
few	TRBV20-1	TRBJ1-1	TRBD1	CSAPVRQGASAFF	TGCAGTGCCCCAGTCCGGCAGGGGGCGTCAGCTTTCTTT
.	TRBV4-3	TRBJ2-1	TRBD2	CASSRALAGGLRSYNEQFF	TGCGCCAGCAGCCGGGCCCTAGCGGGGGGGTTGAGGTCCTACAATGAGCAGTTCTTC
few	TRBV20-1	TRBJ2-1	TRBD2	CSAHGLAGGRPLNEQFF	TGCAGTGCCCACGGACTAGCGGGGGGCCGACCCCTAAATGAGCAGTTCTTC
.	TRBV5-1	TRBJ2-3	.	CASSDRAGTDTQYF	TGCGCCAGCAGCGACCGAGCGGGCACAGATACGCAGTATTTT
.	TRBV10-3	TRBJ2-2	TRBD1	CAITQGVWGQGKIGNTGELFF	TGTGCCATCACGCAAGGGGTTTGGGGACAGGGGAAGATTGGGAACACCGGGGAGCTGTTTTTT
.	TRBV29-1	TRBJ2-7	TRBD1	CSVVSVGTGAYEQYF	TGCAGCGTTGTCTCAGTGGGGACAGGCGCCTACGAGCAGTACTTC
.	TRBV16	TRBJ1-2	TRBD1	CASSQFRGQESHTF	TGTGCCAGCAGCCAATTTAGGGGACAGGAGTCCCACACCTTC
many	TRBV3-1	TRBJ2-3	.	CASSQASGSTDTQYF	TGTGCCAGCAGCCAAGCCAGCGGTAGCACAGATACGCAGTATTTT
few	TRBV6-4	TRBJ2-1	.	CASSRMGPDNEQFF	TGTGCCAGCAGTAGAATGGGCCCGGATAATGAGCAGTTCTTC
.	TRBV5-1	TRBJ1-4	.	CATNRGGANEKLFF	TGCGCCACCAACCGAGGAGGGGCGAATGAAAAACTGTTTTTT
many	TRBV12-3/TRBV12-4	TRBJ2-3	.	CASSRRDTQYF	TGTGCCAGCAGTCGAAGAGATACGCAGTATTTT
few	TRBV7-9	TRBJ1-6	.	CASSADGRNSPLHF	TGTGCCAGCAGCGCAGACGGGCGGAATTCACCCCTCCACTTT
.	TRBV5-6	TRBJ1-2	TRBD1	CASSLGDRSRGYTF	TGTGCCAGCAGCTTGGGGGACAGGTCGCGCGGCTACACCTTC
few	TRBV20-1	TRBJ2-2	.	CSAIWDGTGELFF	TGCAGTGCTATTTGGGACGGAACCGGGGAGCTGTTTTTT
.	TRBV9	TRBJ1-3	.	CASSSQGFAGNTIYF	TGTGCCAGCAGCAGCCAGGGTTTTGCTGGAAACACCATATATTTT
many	TRBV2	TRBJ1-6	TRBD1	CASRDRASSYNSPLHF	TGTGCCAGCAGGGACAGGGCCAGCTCCTATAATTCACCCCTCCACTTT